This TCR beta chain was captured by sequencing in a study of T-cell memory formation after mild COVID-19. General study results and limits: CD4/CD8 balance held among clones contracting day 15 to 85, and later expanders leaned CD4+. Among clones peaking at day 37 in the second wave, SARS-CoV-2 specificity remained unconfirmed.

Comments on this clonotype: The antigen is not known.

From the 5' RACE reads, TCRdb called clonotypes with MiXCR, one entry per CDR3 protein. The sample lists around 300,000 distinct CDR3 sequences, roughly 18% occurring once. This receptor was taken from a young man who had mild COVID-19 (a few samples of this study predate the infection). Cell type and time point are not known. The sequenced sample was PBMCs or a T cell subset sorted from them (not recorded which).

This CDR3 is CASSRLAGASSTDTQYF. The CDR3 DNA follows: TGCGCCAGCAGCCGACTAGCGGGGGCGTCTAGCACAGATACGCAGTATTTT. The V and J genes are TRBV4-3 and TRBJ2-3; 12 bases are a match to TRBD2. This CDR3 spans 17 amino acids. V shed 4 bases and J 0 bases; nucleotides not matched to a gene: 5. Germline V lookup: CDR1 LGHNA, CDR2 YSLEER.